Below are 30 T cell receptor beta chains sequenced from a single sample in a study of blood T cell repertoires in COVID-19. This table comes from immunoSEQ multiplex PCR, and its TCRdb copy is limited to in-frame clones, with some not included. The sample lists some 200,000 clones; about nine tenths were seen once. Sample: PBMCs or T cells enriched from blood (not recorded which). These receptors came from a woman aged 18-35 years who had recovered from COVID-19.

This clone occurred once. The chain recombines TRBV21-1 with TRBJ2-5; the table's D call, TRBD1, was not checked against the DNA. TRBV21-1 is a listed pseudogene. The length of the CDR3 is 15 residues. CDR3 loop: CASSKSGGRVKTQYF. CDR3 in DNA: TGTGCCAGCAGCAAGAGTGGGGGCAGGGTGAAGACCCAGTACTTC.

This clone was seen just once. The chain recombines TRBV28 with TRBJ2-7, with D perhaps TRBD1 (5 bases). CDR3 length: 15 amino acids. Trimming removed 4 bases at V and 4 bases at J, with 17 bases between. Germline loops: CDR1 MDHEN, CDR2 SYDVKM. The DNA of the CDR3 is TGTGCCAGCAGTTCGCCAGGGCGCAGTAATTACGAGCAGTACTTC. Encoded protein: CASSSPGRSNYEQYF.

CDR3 coding DNA: TGTGCCAGCAGCTTAGTAGCGGGAGGGCCGGAAGATACGCAGTATTTT. Residues: CASSLVAGGPEDTQYF. The genes are TRBV7-6 and TRBJ2-3; 11 bases agree with TRBD2. From germline, CDR1 is SGHVS and CDR2 FNYEAQ. The CDR3 extends over 16 amino acids. Losses at the gene ends were 1 base for V and 5 bases for J; bases not matched to a gene: 5. Full variable domain (rest looked up from reference TRBV7-6 and TRBJ2-3): GAGVSQSPRYKVTKRGQDVALRCDPISGHVSLYWYRQALGQGPEFLTYFNYEAQQDKSGLPNDRFSAERPEGSISTLTIQRTEQRDSAMYRCASSLVAGGPEDTQYFGPGTRLTVL.

The chain carries TRBV28 and TRBJ2-2; TRBD1 agrees at 8 bases. The ends lost 10 bases at V and 7 bases at J; junction bases unmatched: 23. The germline V gene encodes CDR1 MDHEN and CDR2 SYDVKM. This CDR3 has 18 residues. The CDR3 bases are TGTGCCAAGAAGTTAGAATCTTCCGACAGGGGAGACGGCGGGGAGCTGTTTTTT. Amino acids: CAKKLESSDRGDGGELFF. Combining the CDR3 with reference TRBV28 and TRBJ2-2 gives the whole variable domain DVKVTQSSRYLVKRTGEKVFLECVQDMDHENMFWYRQDPGLGLRLIYFSYDVKMKEKGDIPEGYSVSREKKERFSLILESASTNQTSMYLCAKKLESSDRGDGGELFFGEGSRLTVL.

This clone showed up just once. The rearrangement uses TRBV28 and TRBJ1-2; no reliable D call. The V gene lost 6 bases and the J gene lost 2 bases, with 10 bases spanning the gap. CDR3 length: 13 amino acids. Looked up from germline, CDR1 is MDHEN and CDR2 is SYDVKM. CDR3 sequence (DNA): TGTGCCAGCAGGCCGTTTCGGAACTATGGCTACACCTTC. It yields the protein CASRPFRNYGYTF.

This chain uses TRBV21-1 with TRBJ2-3; TRBD1, as called in the table, went unchecked against the DNA. TRBV21-1 is tagged as a pseudogene. The CDR3 runs to 12 residues. CDR3 residues: CASSHSTDTQYF. The CDR3 coding sequence is TGTGCCAGCAGCCATTCCACAGATACGCAGTATTTT.

The chain combines TRBV7-6 with TRBJ2-7, with D possibly TRBD2 on 5 matching bases. The CDR3 is 15 amino acids. The germline V and J ends were trimmed by 2 bases and 5 bases, with 16 bases remaining between them. Per the germline V gene, CDR1 is SGHVS and CDR2 is FNYEAQ. The CDR3: CASSLTPIALDEQYF. The CDR3 coding sequence is TGTGCCAGCAGCTTAACCCCGATAGCGTTGGACGAGCAGTACTTC.

The chain joins TRBV7-3 to TRBJ2-7; TRBD1 agrees at 9 bases. V gave up 1 base and J gave up 6 bases; unmatched junction bases: 7. Germline CDR1 reads SGHTA; CDR2 reads FQGTGA. The CDR3 has 15 amino acids. The CDR3, as DNA: TGTGCCAGCAGCTTAAGCGGGACAGGGTTTGGCGAGCAGTACTTC. It is translated as CASSLSGTGFGEQYF.

This clone was observed once. The chain carries TRBV6-2 or TRBV6-3 and TRBJ2-5, with D possibly matching TRBD2 (5 bases). There are 13 residues in the CDR3. Trimming shortened V by 0 bases and J by 7 bases, and 9 bases separated the two germline ends. Germline V CDR1 and CDR2: MNHEY, SVGEGT. CDR3 bases: TGTGCCAGCAGTTACTCGAGGGTGGGGACCCAGTACTTC. Amino acid sequence: CASSYSRVGTQYF.

The rearrangement joins TRBV5-1 to TRBJ2-3, with unresolved D. Between the trimmed V and J ends, which lost 0 bases and 6 bases, there was a span of 5 bases. This CDR3 has 12 amino acids. CDR1 is SGHRS and CDR2 is YFSETQ in the germline V gene. CDR3 in amino acids: CASSLVEDTQYF. In nucleotides, the CDR3 is TGCGCCAGCAGCTTGGTGGAGGATACGCAGTATTTT. The whole variable domain, remainder taken from reference TRBV5-1 and TRBJ2-3, is KAGVTQTPRYLIKTRGQQVTLSCSPISGHRSVSWYQQTPGQGLQFLFEYFSETQRNKGNFPGRFSGRQFSNSRSEMNVSTLELGDSALYLCASSLVEDTQYFGPGTRLTVL.

J is TRBJ2-1 and V is TRBV11-3; 8 nucleotides align to TRBD2. Germline V gene data show CDR1 as SGHNT and CDR2 as YENEEA. Trimming took 1 base from V and 2 from J; bases not matched to a gene: 10. This CDR3 has 18 residues. The CDR3 DNA is TGTGCCAGCAGCTTAGGGTCCTTAGCGGGAACCCCCTACAATGAGCAGTTCTTC. This gives the protein CASSLGSLAGTPYNEQFF. The full variable domain, in which reference TRBV11-3 and TRBJ2-1 provide the parts outside the CDR3, is EAGVVQSPRYKIIEKKQPVAFWCNPISGHNTLYWYLQNLGQGPELLIRYENEEAVDDSQLPKDRFSAERLKGVDSTLKIQPAELGDSAVYLCASSLGSLAGTPYNEQFFGPGTRLTVL.

V is TRBV27 and J is TRBJ2-6; D not certain. The CDR3 runs to 13 residues. The germline V gene has CDR1 MNHEY and CDR2 SMNVEV (reference sequence). Trimming shortened V by 8 bases and J by 0 bases, and 5 bases separated the two germline ends. DNA of the CDR3: TGTGCCAGCCGTATCTCTGGGGCCAACGTCCTGACTTTC. This translates into CASRISGANVLTF.

This rearrangement joins TRBV19 to TRBJ2-7; 8 bases agree with TRBD2. Germline CDR1 reads LNHDA; CDR2 reads SQIVND (reference sequence). Trimming at V came to 1 base and at J to 2 bases, leaving 4 bases not matched to a gene. The CDR3 has 15 residues. In nucleotides, the CDR3 is TGTGCCAGTAGTATAGCGGGAGGGACGCCCTACGAGCAGTACTTC. It yields the protein CASSIAGGTPYEQYF.

J is TRBJ1-1 and V is TRBV19; weak D call: TRBD1 (6 bases). V lost 3 bases, J lost 10 bases, and 12 bases lay in between. This CDR3 has 12 residues. CDR1 LNHDA and CDR2 SQIVND come from the germline V gene (reference sequence). The CDR3 is CASSIQGRVAFF. DNA of the CDR3: TGTGCCAGTAGTATTCAGGGGCGGGTAGCTTTCTTT.

J is TRBJ2-3 and V is TRBV11-2, with 7 bases aligning to TRBD2. The V segment lost 6 bases and the J segment 5 bases; nucleotides outside the gene matches: 17. CDR3 length equals 17 residues. Germline lookup yields CDR1 SGHAT and CDR2 FQNNGV. CDR3: CASRPVRARGSGDTQYF. The CDR3 DNA sequence: TGTGCCAGCAGACCCGTCCGAGCGCGGGGGAGCGGAGATACGCAGTATTTT.

This chain joins TRBV7-9 and TRBJ2-5; a possible D gene is TRBD2 (6 bases). The length of the CDR3 is 17 residues. The germline V gene encodes CDR1 SEHNR and CDR2 FQNEAQ (reference sequence). Trimming pared 5 bases from V and 1 base from J, leaving 20 bases between. CDR3 in amino acids: CASSPLPGEEVQETQYF. The CDR3 region has the DNA TGTGCCAGCAGCCCCCTCCCGGGGGAGGAGGTCCAAGAGACCCAGTACTTC.

The chain couples TRBV6-5 to TRBJ2-3; D perhaps matches TRBD1 (6 bases). CDR1 MNHEY and CDR2 SVGAGI come from the germline V gene. There are 15 residues in the CDR3. V was clipped by 0 bases and J by 11 bases, with 18 bases between them. Here the CDR3 reads CASSYSMGASQGQYF. CDR3 DNA: TGTGCCAGCAGTTACTCGATGGGGGCGTCCCAGGGGCAGTATTTT.

V is TRBV5-4 and J is TRBJ1-2; D is undetermined. This CDR3 comprises 13 residues. Trimming removed 4 bases from V and 4 bases from J, with 11 bases in between. Germline values: CDR1 SGHNT, CDR2 YYREEE (reference sequence). The chain's CDR3 is CASSPAVSYGYTF. The CDR3 nucleotides read TGTGCCAGCAGCCCCGCCGTGAGCTATGGCTACACCTTC. The variable domain in full, completed from reference TRBV5-4 and TRBJ1-2, reads ETGVTQSPTHLIKTRGQQVTLRCSSQSGHNTVSWYQQALGQGPQFIFQYYREEENGRGNFPPRFSGLQFPNYSSELNVNALELDDSALYLCASSPAVSYGYTFGSGTRLTVV.

The sample holds a few counts of this clone. CDR3 sequence: CASSSRQGRTDTQYF. The CDR3 DNA sequence: TGTGCCAGCAGTTCCCGACAGGGTCGCACAGATACGCAGTATTTT. This chain connects TRBV6-5 to TRBJ2-3; 7 bases line up with TRBD1. The CDR3 length is 15 residues. The germline V gene has CDR1 MNHEY and CDR2 SVGAGI. V shed 4 bases and J 1 base; nucleotides not matched to a gene: 5.

The V gene is TRBV6-4, the J gene TRBJ2-3; 8 bases align to TRBD1. This CDR3 is built from 14 residues. Trimming cost V 2 bases and J 4 bases; bases outside gene matches: 2. Germline lookup yields CDR1 MRHNA and CDR2 SNTAGT. The CDR3 is CASSDTGGPDTQYF. The CDR3 DNA reads as TGTGCCAGCAGTGACACAGGGGGTCCAGATACGCAGTATTTT.

The rearrangement links TRBV18 to TRBJ1-5; 7 bases are shared with TRBD1. The CDR3 consists of 16 residues. Germline loops: CDR1 KGHSH, CDR2 LQKENI. The V gene end was trimmed by 1 base and the J gene end by 3 bases; junction bases not matched to a gene: 6. CDR3 region: CASSPRQGSFNQPQHF. CDR3 DNA sequence: TGTGCCAGCTCACCACGACAGGGTAGTTTCAATCAGCCCCAGCATTTT. The entire variable domain, with the rest obtained from reference TRBV18 and TRBJ1-5, is as follows: NAGVMQNPRHLVRRRGQEARLRCSPMKGHSHVYWYRQLPEEGLKFMVYLQKENIIDESGMPKERFSAEFPKEGPSILRIQQVVRGDSAAYFCASSPRQGSFNQPQHFGDGTRLSIL.

This clone appeared a single time. The J gene is TRBJ2-7, the V gene TRBV2, with 10 bases matching TRBD2. There are 18 residues in the CDR3. The J segment lost 0 bases and the V segment lost 4 bases, leaving 12 bases of the junction unmatched. Germline V gene data show CDR1 as SNHLY and CDR2 as FYNNEI. The CDR3 loop is CASSGASGRVLRSYEQYF. CDR3 in DNA: TGTGCCAGCAGTGGCGCTAGCGGGAGAGTACTCCGCTCCTACGAGCAGTACTTC.

The V call is TRBV4-2, the J call TRBJ1-6, with D unresolved. Germline CDR1 reads LGHNA; CDR2 reads YNFKEQ. The CDR3 has 19 amino acids. V was cut by 0 bases and J by 0 bases, with 15 bases left in between. CDR3 in DNA: TGTGCCAGCAGCCAAGAGTCGGGTGCCGAAAGCTCCTATAATTCACCCCTCCACTTT. This gives the protein CASSQESGAESSYNSPLHF.

The chain has TRBV24-1 and TRBJ2-1; 7 bases match TRBD2. Germline V lookup: CDR1 KGHDR, CDR2 SFDVKD. Trimming at V came to 5 bases and at J to 1 base, leaving 10 bases not matched to a gene. The length of the CDR3 is 17 residues. CDR3 residues: CATSAPGGSGSYNEQFF. The CDR3 DNA is TGTGCCACCAGTGCCCCTGGCGGGAGTGGGTCCTACAATGAGCAGTTCTTC.

The V and J genes are TRBV18 and TRBJ2-5, with a possible D match to TRBD1 (6 bases). CDR3 length equals 15 residues. Per the germline V gene, CDR1 is KGHSH and CDR2 is LQKENI. Trimming left V 4 bases short and J 1 base short, with 13 bases between. CDR3 DNA sequence: TGTGCCAGCTCACTCGACAGGTCTTTCCAAGAGACCCAGTACTTC. Translation gives CASSLDRSFQETQYF.

The CDR3 nucleotides are TGTGCCAGCAGTTCGGGCGGGAGGGGCACCGGGGAGCTGTTTTTT. Amino acid sequence: CASSSGGRGTGELFF. J is TRBJ2-2 and V is TRBV28, with 9 bases identical to TRBD2. Trimming cost V 4 bases and J 4 bases; bases outside gene matches: 4. The CDR3 extends over 15 amino acids. The germline CDR1 and CDR2 sequences are MDHEN and SYDVKM.

The chain employs TRBV6-5 and TRBJ1-5, with 7 nucleotides matching TRBD1. V lost 11 bases to trimming and J lost 2 bases; unmatched junction nucleotides: 3. Germline assignment: CDR1 MNHEY and CDR2 SVGAGI. The CDR3 extends over 12 amino acids. The CDR3 nucleotides read TGTGCCGTTCAGGGGGGCAATCAGCCCCAGCATTTT. Its translation is CAVQGGNQPQHF.

Comments on this clone: This specimen includes other DNA sequences encoding the same CDR3. V gene TRBV19 combines with J gene TRBJ2-7; 9 nucleotides match TRBD1. V gave up 3 bases and J gave up 3 bases; unmatched junction bases: 6. This CDR3 spans 15 amino acids. CDR1 is LNHDA, CDR2 SQIVND, per germline (reference sequence). DNA of the CDR3: TGTGCCAGTAGTATTGGAGGACAGGGGTTCTACGAGCAGTACTTC. Translated, it gives CASSIGGQGFYEQYF.

The chain combines TRBV6-5 with TRBJ2-5; possible D gene TRBD1, 5 bases. The CDR3 length is 14 residues. Trimming shortened V by 2 bases and J by 1 base, and 8 bases separated the two germline ends. Germline loops: CDR1 MNHEY, CDR2 SVGAGI. The CDR3 sequence: CASSYDRFQETQYF. Here the CDR3 DNA reads TGTGCCAGCAGTTACGACAGATTCCAAGAGACCCAGTACTTC.

The chain is built from TRBV30 and TRBJ2-1; maybe TRBD2 (5 bases). This CDR3 is 13 amino acids long. Looked up from germline, CDR1 is GTSNPN and CDR2 is SVGIG (reference sequence). The V end was cut by 8 bases, the J end by 10 bases, with 21 bases between. CDR3 in amino acids: CARVAFEGSEQFF. Written as DNA, the CDR3 is TGTGCCAGGGTTGCTTTCGAGGGATCCGAGCAGTTCTTC.